The sequence of this TCR beta chain was determined in a study of blood T cell repertoires in COVID-19. Looking at the study overall: Nucleic acid was either cDNA or gDNA, and it came from T cells, B-cell-depleted T cells, or PBMCs.

The CDR3 is 14 residues long. CDR1 and CDR2 from the germline V gene are KGHDR and SFDVKD. Trimming took 5 bases from V and 6 from J, leaving 13 bases between them. The repertoire was sequenced with immunoSEQ multiplex PCR; TCRdb's copy has only in-frame clones and lacks some. Of 350,000 or so clones in the sample, around 87% are singletons; the top ten hold about 9.4%. The V and J genes are TRBV24-1 and TRBJ1-5, with D perhaps matching TRBD1 (6 bases). This receptor was obtained from a woman in her 30s with COVID-19, enrolled during active disease. Sequencing input: peripheral blood. The chain's CDR3 is CATSAAQGFQPQHF. CDR3 sequence (DNA): TGTGCCACCAGTGCGGCGCAGGGGTTTCAGCCCCAGCATTTT.